One and the same sample provided the 14 T cell receptor beta chains below, sequenced in a study of cytomegalovirus exposure and HLA in healthy donors (dated by TCRdb to 2017 to 2019). Library prep was done by the immunoSEQ multiplex PCR assay. A mixture of 60 forward primers for TCR Vbeta segments and 13 reverse primers for TCR Jbeta segments was used in the multiplex PCR. Sourced from immuneACCESS, this table was stored by TCRdb with only in-frame sequences that have V and J called. A share of the clones is absent; for the studies checked, an unresolved V gene accounts for under half, and the remainder has no known explanation. The sample data list 150,000 to 200,000 clones, and about 79% of these were observed just once. Of the sample, approximately 1.2% is held by the ten largest clones. The sequenced sample consisted of PBMCs. The receptors derive from a girl aged 2 to 9 in good health and CMV-seropositive.

This clone appeared once. The chain recombines TRBV6-1 with TRBJ2-1, with 10 bases matching TRBD2. Germline values: CDR1 MNHNS, CDR2 SASEGT. The CDR3 sequence is 16 residues long. The V segment lost 2 bases and the J segment 6 bases; nucleotides outside the gene matches: 7. Here the CDR3 reads CASSELGLAVFNEQFF. In nucleotides, the CDR3 is TGTGCCAGCAGTGAACTCGGACTAGCGGTATTCAATGAGCAGTTCTTC.

The rearrangement links TRBV7-3 to TRBJ2-3, with 8 positions matching TRBD2. The germline CDR1 and CDR2 sequences are SGHTA and FQGTGA. The CDR3 loop spans 15 amino acids. V was pared by 4 bases and J by 5 bases, with 8 bases of the junction left unmatched. CDR3 in DNA: TGTGCCAGCAGCTCCACTAGCGGATCGGAAGATACGCAGTATTTT. It translates to CASSSTSGSEDTQYF.

The chain is built from TRBV14 and TRBJ2-7; perhaps TRBD1 as D (6 bases). Germline CDR1 reads SGHDN; CDR2 reads FVKESK. Deletions cut 3 bases from V and 4 bases from J, with 16 bases between. The CDR3 totals 15 residues. CDR3 in amino acids: CASSQAQGFWYEQYF. In DNA, the CDR3 is TGTGCCAGCAGCCAGGCCCAGGGGTTCTGGTACGAGCAGTACTTC. The whole variable domain, remainder taken from reference TRBV14 and TRBJ2-7, is EAGVTQFPSHSVIEKGQTVTLRCDPISGHDNLYWYRRVMGKEIKFLLHFVKESKQDESGMPNNRFLAERTGGTYSTLKVQPAELEDSGVYFCASSQAQGFWYEQYFGPGTRLTVT.

V and J are TRBV28 and TRBJ1-1, with D unresolved. This CDR3 comprises 14 residues. From germline, CDR1 is MDHEN and CDR2 SYDVKM. Trimming left V 2 bases short and J 3 bases short, with 10 bases between. This CDR3 reads CASSLVGRDTEAFF. The CDR3 bases are TGTGCCAGCAGTTTAGTAGGGAGGGACACTGAAGCTTTCTTT.

V is TRBV5-6 and J is TRBJ1-2; D unresolved. The CDR3 length is 13 residues. Germline CDR1 SGHDT, CDR2 YYEEEE. Trimming took off 4 bases at V and 1 base at J, with 8 bases between the two ends. The CDR3 reads CASSPGFNYGYTF. The CDR3 DNA sequence: TGTGCCAGCAGCCCCGGTTTTAACTATGGCTACACCTTC. Based on the CDR3 plus reference TRBV5-6 and TRBJ1-2, the full variable domain is DAGVTQSPTHLIKTRGQQVTLRCSPKSGHDTVSWYQQALGQGPQFIFQYYEEEERQRGNFPDRFSGHQFPNYSSELNVNALLLGDSALYLCASSPGFNYGYTFGSGTRLTVV.

This clone has only a few counts. Germline is not matched at one junction end, which may reflect a read error. V is TRBV6-6 and J is TRBJ1-1; D unresolved. Germline values: CDR1 MNHNY, CDR2 SVGAGI (reference sequence). There are 14 residues in the CDR3. The CDR3 bases are TGTGCCAGCAGTTCTCGCTCAGCGAACGCTGAAGCTTTCTTT. Its protein is CASSSRSANAEAFF.

A single count supports this clone. The V and J genes are TRBV21-1 and TRBJ2-2; the table gives TRBD1 as D, unverified against the DNA. TRBV21-1 is given as a pseudogene. The length of the CDR3 is 16 residues. The CDR3 sequence is CASSPTQGFRAGELFF. CDR3 nucleotides: TGTGCCAGCAGTCCAACCCAGGGTTTTCGCGCCGGGGAGCTGTTTTTT.

This rearrangement joins TRBV9 to TRBJ1-1, with 9 bases aligning to TRBD1. The CDR3 covers 15 residues. From germline, CDR1 is SGDLS and CDR2 YYNGEE. The J segment lost 1 base and the V segment lost 1 base, leaving 2 bases of the junction unmatched. CDR3 in amino acids: CASSVKQGANTEAFF. The CDR3 nucleotides are TGTGCCAGCAGCGTAAAACAGGGGGCGAACACTGAAGCTTTCTTT.

The rearrangement uses TRBV18 and TRBJ1-5; 10 bases agree with TRBD1. J gave up 6 bases and V 4 bases, and 9 bases lay outside the gene matches. The CDR3 is 16 amino acids. CDR1 is KGHSH, CDR2 LQKENI, per germline. CDR3 bases: TGTGCCAGCTCACGTTCCGGGACAGGGGAAGGTCAGCCCCAGCATTTT. It codes for CASSRSGTGEGQPQHF.

J is TRBJ2-7 and V is TRBV11-2; possible D gene TRBD2, 6 bases. Germline V gene lookup returns CDR1 SGHAT and CDR2 FQNNGV. The length of the CDR3 is 16 residues. The ends were cut back, 0 bases at V and 0 bases at J, with 12 bases in the middle. The DNA of the CDR3 is TGTGCCAGCAGCTTAGATGCGGGGAGTAGCTCCTACGAGCAGTACTTC. This translates into CASSLDAGSSSYEQYF.

This clone has more than one count but fewer than ten. V is TRBV5-1 and J is TRBJ1-5, with D unresolved. Per germline, CDR1 SGHRS and CDR2 YFSETQ. The V end was cut by 0 bases, the J end by 5 bases, with 6 bases between. The CDR3 is made up of 13 amino acids. DNA of the CDR3: TGCGCCAGCAGCTTGGACGGGGATCAGCCCCAGCATTTT. Translation gives CASSLDGDQPQHF. Complete variable domain (other parts from reference TRBV5-1 and TRBJ1-5): KAGVTQTPRYLIKTRGQQVTLSCSPISGHRSVSWYQQTPGQGLQFLFEYFSETQRNKGNFPGRFSGRQFSNSRSEMNVSTLELGDSALYLCASSLDGDQPQHFGDGTRLSIL.

This clone appeared once. CDR3 nucleotides: TGTGCCAGCAGCTGGACAGCGGGAGCTCGTGTAGATGAGCAGTTCTTC. It codes for CASSWTAGARVDEQFF. The chain combines TRBV11-3 with TRBJ2-1; 8 positions agree with TRBD2. Germline V CDR1 and CDR2: SGHNT, YENEEA. After removal of 4 bases from V and 8 bases from J, the junction contained 13 bases not matched to a gene. CDR3 length: 16 amino acids.

This CDR3 is CAQPAGGYNEQFF. For the CDR3, the DNA is TGTGCGCAGCCGGCGGGCGGCTACAATGAGCAGTTCTTC. The chain employs TRBV25-1 and TRBJ2-1, with D possibly matching TRBD2 (5 bases). This CDR3 region has 13 residues. The V gene's germline CDR1 is MGHDK and CDR2 SYGVNS.

This sequence joins TRBV7-3 and TRBJ1-2; D is ambiguous. The CDR3 has 12 amino acids. The ends were cut back, 0 bases at V and 7 bases at J, with 6 bases in the middle. Per the germline V gene, CDR1 is SGHTA and CDR2 is FQGTGA. DNA for the CDR3: TGTGCCAGCAGCTTAACGGGGAGTGGCTACACCTTC. It is translated as CASSLTGSGYTF.